This TCR beta chain was sequenced in a study of T cells in Graves' hyperthyroidism and ophthalmopathy. Findings of the study overall: Model predictions of ophthalmopathy came a median approximately seven months before onset. From stable hyperthyroidism, ophthalmopathy was separated by a 13 V-J model.

Amplified regions were TCR beta CDR3 sequences from RNA transcripts. Primed by the HTBI set, a first-round RT-PCR was run on the TCR CDR3. TCRdb itself ran the multiplex PCR reads through MiXCR, one entry per CDR3 protein. The sample has 640,000 or so distinct CDR3 sequences, around 14% seen once; the top ten hold roughly 7%. Concerning this clonotype: Antigen specificity is unknown.

Germline-derived CDR1 and CDR2 are SGDLS and YYNGEE. V was shortened by 1 base and J by 0 bases, with 8 bases between the two germline ends. The CDR3 runs 16 residues. Among ophthalmopathy patients, the Clinical Activity Score reached at least 3, the NOSPECS grade reached at least 4, and duration remained under 3 months. The clonotype was recovered from a woman between 18 and 29 years old with Graves' ophthalmopathy. Specimen: blood. V is TRBV9 and J is TRBJ2-6; D is undetermined. The CDR3 sequence is CASSVRITSGANVLTF. DNA of the CDR3: TGTGCCAGCAGCGTACGTATTACCTCTGGGGCCAACGTCCTGACTTTC. Supplemented by reference TRBV9 and TRBJ2-6, the full variable domain reads DSGVTQTPKHLITATGQRVTLRCSPRSGDLSVYWYQQSLDQGLQFLIQYYNGEERAKGNILERFSAQQFPDLHSELNLSSLELGDSALYFCASSVRITSGANVLTFGAGSRLTVL.